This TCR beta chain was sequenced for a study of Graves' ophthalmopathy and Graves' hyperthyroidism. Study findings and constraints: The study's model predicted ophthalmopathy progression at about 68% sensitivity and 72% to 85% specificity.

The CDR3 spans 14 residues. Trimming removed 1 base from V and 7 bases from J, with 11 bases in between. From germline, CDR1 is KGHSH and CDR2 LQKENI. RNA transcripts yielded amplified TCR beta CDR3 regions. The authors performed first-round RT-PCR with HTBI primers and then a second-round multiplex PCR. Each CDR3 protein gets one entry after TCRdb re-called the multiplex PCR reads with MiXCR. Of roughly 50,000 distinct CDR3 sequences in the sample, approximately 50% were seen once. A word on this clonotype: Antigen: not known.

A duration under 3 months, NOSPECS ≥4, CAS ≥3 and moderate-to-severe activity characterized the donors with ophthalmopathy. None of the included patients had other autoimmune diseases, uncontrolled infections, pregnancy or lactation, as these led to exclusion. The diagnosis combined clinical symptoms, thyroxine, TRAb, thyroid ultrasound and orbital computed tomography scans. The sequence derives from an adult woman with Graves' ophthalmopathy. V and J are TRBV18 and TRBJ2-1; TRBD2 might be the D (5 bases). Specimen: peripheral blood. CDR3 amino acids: CASSPLTSKNEQFF. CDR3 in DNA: TGTGCCAGCTCACCACTAACTAGTAAAAATGAGCAGTTCTTC. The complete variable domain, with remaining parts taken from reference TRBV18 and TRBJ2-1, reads NAGVMQNPRHLVRRRGQEARLRCSPMKGHSHVYWYRQLPEEGLKFMVYLQKENIIDESGMPKERFSAEFPKEGPSILRIQQVVRGDSAAYFCASSPLTSKNEQFFGPGTRLTVL.